This T cell receptor (beta chain) was identified during a study of T cell responses to AZD1222 COVID-19 vaccine. Study observations and caveats: Baseline serostatus was positive in only a handful of AZD1222 recipients. Spike was spanned by vaccine-associated CD4 TCRs, which were dominant at 160-218 and 743-854.

TCRdb's copy holds only in-frame clones and misses some; the assay was immunoSEQ multiplex PCR. The sample has under 200,000 clones, approximately 91% seen once. CDR1 LNHNV and CDR2 YYDKDF come from the germline V gene (reference sequence). The CDR3 is 13 residues long. V lost 0 bases to trimming and J lost 4 bases, with 6 bases between them. About this clone itself: Its antigen remains unknown.

V and J are TRBV15 and TRBJ1-1; no clear D gene. The specimen was peripheral blood, collected on day 0 of AZD1222 vaccination. This clonotype was sampled from an adult in good health. CDR3 nucleotides: TGTGCCACCAGCAGAGAAAGGCCCACTGAAGCTTTCTTT. Encoded protein: CATSRERPTEAFF.